This T cell receptor (beta chain) originates from a study of OX40 agonist ivuxolimab in advanced cancers. Study background: At doses from 0.01 to 10 mg/kg, patients were given intravenous ivuxolimab every 2 weeks. Age averaged around 59 years (range 23 to 79), and around 78% were male.

The CDR3 runs to 15 residues. The germline V gene encodes CDR1 SSHAT and CDR2 FNYEAQ (reference sequence). V was pared by 3 bases and J by 6 bases, with 18 bases between. Clones were read by immunoSEQ multiplex PCR, and TCRdb kept only the in-frame ones, dropping some. This repertoire shows just over 60,000 clones, approximately 89% found once; its top ten account for 10% to 15%. The TCR sequence derives from an adult with an advanced solid tumor such as melanoma, head and neck, liver or kidney cancer. V usage is TRBV7-7 and J usage is TRBJ2-7, with a possible D match to TRBD1 (6 bases). The starting material was CD4+ or CD8+ T cells sorted from blood, obtained in a trial of the OX40 agonist ivuxolimab. CDR3 protein: CASSLTGNYGGEQYF. In DNA form, the CDR3 reads TGTGCCAGCAGCTTGACAGGAAATTATGGAGGCGAGCAGTACTTC.